A single sample gave rise to the 22 T cell receptor beta chains below, sequenced in a study of cytomegalovirus exposure and HLA in healthy donors. 13 Jbeta primers and 60 Vbeta primers were used for the PCR. The data were produced by immunoSEQ multiplex PCR, yet TCRdb's version contains in-frame clones alone and is incomplete. Of approximately 150,000 clones listed, around 90% are singletons. Material: PBMCs. The source of these receptors is a woman between 40 and 55 years old in good health and CMV-seronegative.

This chain joins TRBV5-5 and TRBJ1-6; weak D call: TRBD1 (5 bases). V shed 1 base and J shed 9 bases, with 17 bases lying between them. CDR3 length equals 16 residues. CDR1 is SGHKS, CDR2 YYEKEE, per germline (reference sequence). CDR3 protein: CASSLWAGGLSSPLHF. Here the CDR3 DNA reads TGTGCCAGCAGCTTGTGGGCCGGGGGACTGAGTTCACCCCTCCACTTT.

The genes are TRBV5-1 and TRBJ1-2; D ambiguous. Trimming took off 2 bases at V and 5 bases at J, with 7 bases between the two ends. This CDR3 has 12 residues. Germline V gene data show CDR1 as SGHRS and CDR2 as YFSETQ. CDR3 region: CASSLDFYGYTF. DNA of the CDR3: TGCGCCAGCAGCTTAGACTTTTATGGCTACACCTTC.

The rearrangement joins TRBV10-3 to TRBJ2-3, with D possibly matching TRBD2 (6 bases). The germline V gene encodes CDR1 ENHRY and CDR2 SYGVKD. Trimming stripped 7 bases from V and 4 bases from J, with 15 bases between. The CDR3 covers 14 residues. In DNA, the CDR3 is TGTGCCATCAAGAGTAGGGTAGCGGCAGATACGCAGTATTTT. Its translation is CAIKSRVAADTQYF.

The rearrangement uses TRBV11-1 and TRBJ2-3; 13 bases map to TRBD2. Trimming took 5 bases from V and 0 from J; bases not matched to a gene: 5. Germline lookup yields CDR1 SGHAT and CDR2 FQDESV (reference sequence). The CDR3 consists of 17 residues. The CDR3 DNA follows: TGTGCCAGCAGCCAAGGGACTAGCGGGACTAGCACAGATACGCAGTATTTT. Protein product: CASSQGTSGTSTDTQYF.

This chain uses TRBV5-1 with TRBJ1-6; 9 bases match TRBD1. V gave up 4 bases and J gave up 6 bases; unmatched junction bases: 5. The CDR3 spans 15 residues. Looked up from germline, CDR1 is SGHRS and CDR2 is YFSETQ. CDR3 in amino acids: CASSPRTGANSPLHF. The CDR3 nucleotides read TGCGCCAGCAGCCCCAGGACAGGGGCTAATTCACCCCTCCACTTT.

CDR3 amino acids: CASSLGSTRDTDTQYF. The DNA of the CDR3 is TGCGCCAGCAGCTTGGGCAGCACCCGGGATACAGATACGCAGTATTTT. This chain links TRBV5-1 with TRBJ2-3; a possible D gene is TRBD2 (5 bases). CDR3 size: 16 residues. V was clipped by 0 bases and J by 3 bases, with 14 bases between them. From germline, CDR1 is SGHRS and CDR2 YFSETQ.

The CDR3 DNA sequence: TGTGCCAGCAGCCCCTCTAGCGGGAGTTTGGATACGCAGTATTTT. Translating it yields CASSPSSGSLDTQYF. This chain joins TRBV7-2 and TRBJ2-3; 10 nucleotides align to TRBD2. The germline gives CDR1 SGHTA, CDR2 FQGNSA. The CDR3 sequence is 15 residues long. Losses at the gene ends were 5 bases for V and 6 bases for J; bases not matched to a gene: 8.

This chain joins TRBV7-9 and TRBJ1-5; the match to TRBD1 covers 8 bases. The CDR3 is made up of 17 amino acids. V was clipped by 4 bases and J by 1 base; unmatched bases: 9. Germline assignment: CDR1 SEHNR and CDR2 FQNEAQ (reference sequence). The CDR3 sequence is CASSSLGTGSSNQPQHF. CDR3 coding DNA: TGTGCCAGCAGCTCTCTGGGGACAGGATCCAGCAATCAGCCCCAGCATTTT.

Points on this clone: At one boundary the junction diverges from the germline segment, which might be a read error. This chain links TRBV7-9 with TRBJ1-1; 7 bases are a match to TRBD1. CDR3 length: 13 amino acids. Germline lookup yields CDR1 SEHNR and CDR2 FQNEAQ (reference sequence). CDR3 amino acids: CSSSRQGSTEAFF. CDR3 in DNA: TGTTCCAGCAGCCGACAGGGCAGCACTGAAGCTTTCTTT.

The rearrangement joins TRBV20-1 to TRBJ1-2; D not certain. This CDR3 is built from 10 residues. Germline CDR1 reads DFQATT; CDR2 reads SNEGSKA (reference sequence). Trimming took off 6 bases at V and 2 bases at J, with 4 bases between the two ends. The CDR3 is CSASNYGYTF. The CDR3 nucleotides are TGCAGTGCATCAAACTATGGCTACACCTTC.

This clone was found once. The chain combines TRBV5-1 with TRBJ1-3, with a tentative D call TRBD1 (5 bases). Trimming stripped 2 bases from V and 0 bases from J, with 18 bases between. Germline CDR1 and CDR2: SGHRS and YFSETQ. The CDR3 is 18 amino acids. CDR3 sequence: CASSFSPVGLFSGNTIYF. The CDR3 DNA reads TGCGCCAGCAGCTTTTCTCCGGTGGGACTATTCTCTGGAAACACCATATATTTT.

The chain links TRBV4-1 to TRBJ2-7, with a tentative D call TRBD2 (5 bases). Germline V gene lookup returns CDR1 MGHRA and CDR2 YSYEKL. CDR3 length: 18 residues. Trimming stripped 0 bases from V and 7 bases from J, with 25 bases between. The CDR3: CASSQDRGLDPSFWEQYF. The CDR3 region has the DNA TGCGCCAGCAGCCAAGATCGCGGACTGGACCCCTCCTTTTGGGAGCAGTACTTC.

The V and J genes are TRBV27 and TRBJ1-4; the match to TRBD1 covers 7 bases. CDR1 MNHEY and CDR2 SMNVEV come from the germline V gene (reference sequence). This CDR3 spans 15 amino acids. J lost 3 bases, V lost 3 bases, and 4 bases had no gene match. CDR3 in DNA: TGTGCCAGCAGTTTTGGAACAGGGGCTAATGAAAAACTGTTTTTT. Protein: CASSFGTGANEKLFF.

This clone was picked up one time. The chain links TRBV4-1 to TRBJ2-3; no firm D call. V dropped 0 bases and J dropped 4 bases, with 14 bases sitting between them. The CDR3 is 16 residues long. Germline lookup yields CDR1 MGHRA and CDR2 YSYEKL. The CDR3 DNA follows: TGCGCCAGCAGCCAAGATAGGATCCTTCGGGCAGATACGCAGTATTTT. It yields the protein CASSQDRILRADTQYF.

J is TRBJ2-3 and V is TRBV5-1, with 8 bases fitting TRBD1. The CDR3 has 14 amino acids. Germline trimming cut 7 bases from V and 2 bases from J; bases unmatched to any gene: 6. CDR1 is SGHRS, CDR2 YFSETQ, per germline. CDR3 in DNA: TGCGCCAGCTCGACAGGGGCCTACACAGATACGCAGTATTTT. The encoded protein is CASSTGAYTDTQYF.

CDR3 loop: CASSRVFSYEQYF. The CDR3 DNA sequence: TGTGCCAGCAGCCGGGTTTTCTCCTACGAGCAGTACTTC. The rearrangement uses TRBV11-2 and TRBJ2-5; D is unresolved. TRBJ2-7 matches the DNA end more closely, so the J call is doubtful. The CDR3 has 13 residues. Germline CDR1 SGHAT, CDR2 FQNNGV.

The chain has TRBV4-1 and TRBJ2-5; possibly TRBD1 for D (6 bases). The J call may be faulty, since TRBJ2-7 better matches the DNA end. Germline loops: CDR1 MGHRA, CDR2 YSYEKL. The CDR3 sequence is 14 residues long. DNA for the CDR3: TGCGCCAGCAGCCAAGGTTGGGGGCCTCTCGAGCAGTACTTC. It specifies CASSQGWGPLEQYF.

The J gene is TRBJ2-5, the V gene TRBV11-3; D perhaps matches TRBD1 (6 bases). The end of the DNA fits TRBJ2-7 better, so the J call may be wrong. Per the germline V gene, CDR1 is SGHNT and CDR2 is YENEEA. The CDR3 consists of 14 residues. CDR3 bases: TGTGCCAGCAGACGTAGGGACAACTCCTACGAGCAGTACTTC. It is translated as CASRRRDNSYEQYF.

The chain recombines TRBV13 with TRBJ1-2; TRBD1 is a possible D gene (6 bases). Germline values: CDR1 PRHDT, CDR2 FYEKMQ (reference sequence). V was pared by 5 bases and J by 8 bases, with 15 bases between. The CDR3 runs to 13 residues. The CDR3: CASSSREGVGYTF. CDR3 DNA: TGTGCCAGCAGCAGTAGAGAGGGGGTAGGCTACACCTTC.

The genes are TRBV28 and TRBJ2-1; a weak D match, TRBD1 (6 bases). This CDR3 has 13 amino acids. The V end lost 4 bases, the J end lost 5 bases, and 9 bases lay between the germline ends. CDR1 is MDHEN and CDR2 is SYDVKM in the germline V gene. CDR3 nucleotides: TGTGCCAGCAGTTCCTGGGACAACAATGAGCAGTTCTTC. Its translation is CASSSWDNNEQFF.

V is TRBV14 and J is TRBJ2-7; 8 bases match TRBD1. The CDR3 loop spans 15 amino acids. Germline trimming cut 2 bases from V and 2 bases from J; bases unmatched to any gene: 5. Germline V gene data show CDR1 as SGHDN and CDR2 as FVKESK. DNA of the CDR3: TGTGCCAGCAGCCAACCGGGACAGGCGCCCTACGAGCAGTACTTC. It is translated as CASSQPGQAPYEQYF.

This chain joins TRBV6-1 and TRBJ2-3; tentatively, D is TRBD2 (5 bases). CDR3 length equals 17 residues. The germline CDR1 and CDR2 sequences are MNHNS and SASEGT. V lost 1 base and J lost 4, with 18 bases in between. The CDR3 DNA is TGTGCCAGCAGTGAAGGAGCTAGCACAGTATTGGCAGATACGCAGTATTTT. Protein: CASSEGASTVLADTQYF.